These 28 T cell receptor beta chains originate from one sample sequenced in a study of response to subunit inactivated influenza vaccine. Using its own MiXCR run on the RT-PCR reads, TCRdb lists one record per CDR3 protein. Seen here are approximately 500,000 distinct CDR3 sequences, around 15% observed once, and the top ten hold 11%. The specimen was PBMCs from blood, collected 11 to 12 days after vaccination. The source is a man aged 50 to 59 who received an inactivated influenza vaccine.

The CDR3 is CASSPEGLSGTGELFF. For the CDR3, the DNA is TGTGCCAGCAGCCCGGAAGGCCTCAGCGGTACCGGGGAGCTGTTTTTT. This chain joins TRBV7-2 and TRBJ2-2, with TRBD2 as a possible D gene (5 bases). The CDR3 is made up of 16 amino acids. The germline V and J ends were trimmed by 5 bases and 5 bases, with 18 bases remaining between them. The germline V gene encodes CDR1 SGHTA and CDR2 FQGNSA.

The CDR3 DNA reads as TGTGCCAGCAGCATAACGTTCCGGGCACCCCTCCACTTT. This gives the protein CASSITFRAPLHF. J is TRBJ1-6 and V is TRBV12-3 or TRBV12-4; D remains ambiguous. Trimming stripped 6 bases from V and 11 bases from J, with 14 bases between. The length of the CDR3 is 13 residues.

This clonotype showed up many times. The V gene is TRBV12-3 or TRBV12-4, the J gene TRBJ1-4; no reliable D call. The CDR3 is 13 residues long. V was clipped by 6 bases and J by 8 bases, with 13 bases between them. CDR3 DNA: TGTGCCAGCAGCTGGACCGTCGGGGAAAAACTGTTTTTT. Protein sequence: CASSWTVGEKLFF.

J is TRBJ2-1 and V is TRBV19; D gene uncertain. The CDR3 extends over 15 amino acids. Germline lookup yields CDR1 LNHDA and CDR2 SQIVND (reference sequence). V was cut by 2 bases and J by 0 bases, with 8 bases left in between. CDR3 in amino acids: CASSISTFSYNEQFF. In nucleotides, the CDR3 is TGTGCCAGTAGTATAAGCACTTTCTCCTACAATGAGCAGTTCTTC. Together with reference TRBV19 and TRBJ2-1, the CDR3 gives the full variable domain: DGGITQSPKYLFRKEGQNVTLSCEQNLNHDAMYWYRQDPGQGLRLIYYSQIVNDFQKGDIAEGYSVSREKKESFPLTVTSAQKNPTAFYLCASSISTFSYNEQFFGPGTRLTVL.

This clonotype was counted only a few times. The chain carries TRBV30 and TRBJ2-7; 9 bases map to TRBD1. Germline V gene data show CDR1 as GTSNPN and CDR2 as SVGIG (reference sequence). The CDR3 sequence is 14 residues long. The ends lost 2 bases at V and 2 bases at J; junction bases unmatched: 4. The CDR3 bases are TGTGCCTGGAGTCTTAGGACAGGGGCCTACGAGCAGTACTTC. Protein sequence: CAWSLRTGAYEQYF.

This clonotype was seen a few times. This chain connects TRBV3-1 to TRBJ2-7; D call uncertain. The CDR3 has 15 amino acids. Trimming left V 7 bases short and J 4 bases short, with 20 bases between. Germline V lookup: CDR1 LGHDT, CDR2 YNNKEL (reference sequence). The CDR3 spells CASISHADRLYEQYF. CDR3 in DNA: TGTGCCAGCATCTCACATGCCGACCGCCTTTACGAGCAGTACTTC.

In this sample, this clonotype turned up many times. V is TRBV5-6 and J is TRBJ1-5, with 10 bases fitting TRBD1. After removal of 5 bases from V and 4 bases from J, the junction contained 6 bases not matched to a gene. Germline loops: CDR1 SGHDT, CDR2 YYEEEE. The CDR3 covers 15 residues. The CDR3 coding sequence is TGTGCCAGCAGTAAGGACAGGGGGGCAAATCAGCCCCAGCATTTT. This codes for CASSKDRGANQPQHF.

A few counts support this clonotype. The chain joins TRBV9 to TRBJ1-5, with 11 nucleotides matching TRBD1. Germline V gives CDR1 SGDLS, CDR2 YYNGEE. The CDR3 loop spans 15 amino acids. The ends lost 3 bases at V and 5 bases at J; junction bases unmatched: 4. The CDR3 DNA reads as TGTGCCAGCAGCGCCGGACAGGGGGCACATCAGCCCCAGCATTTT. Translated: CASSAGQGAHQPQHF.

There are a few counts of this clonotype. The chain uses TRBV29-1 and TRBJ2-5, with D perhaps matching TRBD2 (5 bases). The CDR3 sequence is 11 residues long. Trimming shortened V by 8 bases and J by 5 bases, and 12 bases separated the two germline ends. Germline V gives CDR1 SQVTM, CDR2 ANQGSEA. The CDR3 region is CSSKTGETQYF. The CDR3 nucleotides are TGCAGCTCTAAAACGGGGGAGACCCAGTACTTC.

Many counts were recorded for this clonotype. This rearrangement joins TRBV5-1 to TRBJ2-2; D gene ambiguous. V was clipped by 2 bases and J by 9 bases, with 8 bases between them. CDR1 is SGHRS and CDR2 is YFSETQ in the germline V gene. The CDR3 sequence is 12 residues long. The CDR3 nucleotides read TGCGCCAGCAGCTTCCAGGCCAGGGAGCTGTTTTTT. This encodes CASSFQARELFF.

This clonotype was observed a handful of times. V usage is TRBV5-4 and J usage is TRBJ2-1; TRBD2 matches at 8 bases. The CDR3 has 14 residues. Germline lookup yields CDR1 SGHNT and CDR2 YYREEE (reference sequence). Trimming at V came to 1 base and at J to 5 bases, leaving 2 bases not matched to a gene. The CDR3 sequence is CASSLRAGDNEQFF. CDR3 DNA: TGTGCCAGCAGCTTGAGAGCGGGAGACAATGAGCAGTTCTTC. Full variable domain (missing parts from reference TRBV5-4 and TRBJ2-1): ETGVTQSPTHLIKTRGQQVTLRCSSQSGHNTVSWYQQALGQGPQFIFQYYREEENGRGNFPPRFSGLQFPNYSSELNVNALELDDSALYLCASSLRAGDNEQFFGPGTRLTVL.

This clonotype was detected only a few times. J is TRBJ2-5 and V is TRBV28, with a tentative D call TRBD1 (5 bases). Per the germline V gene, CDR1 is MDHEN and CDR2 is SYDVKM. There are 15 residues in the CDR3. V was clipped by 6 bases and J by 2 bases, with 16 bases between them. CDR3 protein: CASRSRNGQQETQYF. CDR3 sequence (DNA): TGTGCCAGCAGAAGTCGGAATGGACAACAAGAGACCCAGTACTTC.

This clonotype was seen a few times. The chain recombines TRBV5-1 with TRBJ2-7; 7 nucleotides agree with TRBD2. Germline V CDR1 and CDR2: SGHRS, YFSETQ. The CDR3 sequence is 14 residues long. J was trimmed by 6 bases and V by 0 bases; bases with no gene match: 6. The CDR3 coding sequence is TGCGCCAGCAGCTTGGACGGGGGGTTCCGCGAGCAGTACTTC. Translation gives CASSLDGGFREQYF.

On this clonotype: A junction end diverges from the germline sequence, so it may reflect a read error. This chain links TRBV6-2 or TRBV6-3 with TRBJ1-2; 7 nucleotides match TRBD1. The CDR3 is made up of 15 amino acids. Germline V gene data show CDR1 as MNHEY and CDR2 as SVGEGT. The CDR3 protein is CANSHKMSGGDGYTF. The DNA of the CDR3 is TGTGCCAACAGTCATAAGATGTCAGGGGGAGATGGCTACACCTTC.

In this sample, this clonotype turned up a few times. The CDR3 DNA reads TGTGCCAGCAGTTACGGGGGGGGCGGGGAGCTGTTTTTT. Translated, it gives CASSYGGGGELFF. The chain uses TRBV6-5 and TRBJ2-2; 7 bases fit TRBD2. This CDR3 spans 13 amino acids. CDR1 is MNHEY, CDR2 SVGAGI, per germline. The J segment lost 7 bases and the V segment lost 2 bases, leaving 1 base of the junction unmatched.

In DNA form, the CDR3 reads TGTGCCAGCAGCCAAGTCGTAGCGGGAGGCCCCCGGGAGACCCAGTACTTC. It is translated as CASSQVVAGGPRETQYF. The V and J genes are TRBV4-2 and TRBJ2-5, with TRBD2 matching over 10 bases. J gave up 5 bases and V 1 base, and 10 bases lay outside the gene matches. This CDR3 is built from 17 residues. In germline, CDR1 is LGHNA, CDR2 YNFKEQ.

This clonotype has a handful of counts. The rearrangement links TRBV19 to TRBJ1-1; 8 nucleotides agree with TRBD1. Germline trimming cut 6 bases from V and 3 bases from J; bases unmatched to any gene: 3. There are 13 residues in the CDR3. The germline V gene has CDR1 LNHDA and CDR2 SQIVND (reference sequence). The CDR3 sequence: CASRTGADTEAFF. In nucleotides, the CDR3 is TGTGCCAGTAGGACAGGGGCGGACACTGAAGCTTTCTTT.

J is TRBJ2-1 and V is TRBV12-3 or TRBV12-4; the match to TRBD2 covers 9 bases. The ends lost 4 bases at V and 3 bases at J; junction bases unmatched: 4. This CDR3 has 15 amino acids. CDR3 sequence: CASSYASGIYNEQFF. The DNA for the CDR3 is TGTGCCAGCAGTTACGCTAGCGGGATCTACAATGAGCAGTTCTTC.

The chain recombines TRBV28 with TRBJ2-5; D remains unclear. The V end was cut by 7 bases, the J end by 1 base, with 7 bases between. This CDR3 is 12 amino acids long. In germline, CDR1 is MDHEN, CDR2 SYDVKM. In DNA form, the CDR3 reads TGTGCCAGCACTCCTAGCCAAGAGACCCAGTACTTC. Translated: CASTPSQETQYF.

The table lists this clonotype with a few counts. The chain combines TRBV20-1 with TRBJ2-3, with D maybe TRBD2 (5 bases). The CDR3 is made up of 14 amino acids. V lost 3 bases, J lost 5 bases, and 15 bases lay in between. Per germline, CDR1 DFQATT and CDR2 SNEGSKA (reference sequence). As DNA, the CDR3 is TGCAGTGCTAGGCCCGGGTCCGAGGGAGATACGCAGTATTTT. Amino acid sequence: CSARPGSEGDTQYF.

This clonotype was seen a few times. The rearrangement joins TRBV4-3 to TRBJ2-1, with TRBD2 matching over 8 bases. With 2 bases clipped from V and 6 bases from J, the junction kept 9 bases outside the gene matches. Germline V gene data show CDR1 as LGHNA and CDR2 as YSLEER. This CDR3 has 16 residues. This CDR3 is CASSQNPGLAINEQFF. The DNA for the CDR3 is TGCGCCAGCAGCCAAAACCCCGGACTAGCTATCAATGAGCAGTTCTTC.

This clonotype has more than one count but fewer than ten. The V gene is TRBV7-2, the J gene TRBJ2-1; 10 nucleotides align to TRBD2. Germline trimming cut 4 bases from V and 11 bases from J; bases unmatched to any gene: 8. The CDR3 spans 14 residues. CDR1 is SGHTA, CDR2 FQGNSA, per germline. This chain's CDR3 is CASSSLTSGNKQFF. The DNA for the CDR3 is TGTGCCAGCAGCTCCCTCACTAGCGGGAATAAGCAGTTCTTC.

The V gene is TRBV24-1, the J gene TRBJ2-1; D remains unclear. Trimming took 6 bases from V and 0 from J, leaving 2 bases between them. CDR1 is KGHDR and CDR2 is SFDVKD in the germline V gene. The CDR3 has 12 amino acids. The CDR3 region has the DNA TGTGCCACCAGTCTCTCCTACAATGAGCAGTTCTTC. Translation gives CATSLSYNEQFF.

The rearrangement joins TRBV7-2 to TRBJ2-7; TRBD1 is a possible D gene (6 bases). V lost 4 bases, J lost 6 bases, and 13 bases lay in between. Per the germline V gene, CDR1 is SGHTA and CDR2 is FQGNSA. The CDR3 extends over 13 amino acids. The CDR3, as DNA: TGTGCCAGCAGCTCGGCCCGGGACACCGAGCAGTACTTC. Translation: CASSSARDTEQYF.

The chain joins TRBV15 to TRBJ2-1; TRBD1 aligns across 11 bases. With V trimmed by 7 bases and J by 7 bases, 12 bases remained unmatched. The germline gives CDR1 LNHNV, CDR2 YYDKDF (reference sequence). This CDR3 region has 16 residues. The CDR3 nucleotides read TGTGCCACCATCACGCGGGGGACAGGGGGTTTTAATGAGCAGTTCTTC. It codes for CATITRGTGGFNEQFF.

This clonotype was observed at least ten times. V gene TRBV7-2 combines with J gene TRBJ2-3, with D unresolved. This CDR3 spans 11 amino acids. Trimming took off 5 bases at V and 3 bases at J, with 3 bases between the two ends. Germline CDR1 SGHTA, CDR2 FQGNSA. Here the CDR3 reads CASSKTDTQYF. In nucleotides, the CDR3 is TGTGCCAGCAGCAAGACAGATACGCAGTATTTT.

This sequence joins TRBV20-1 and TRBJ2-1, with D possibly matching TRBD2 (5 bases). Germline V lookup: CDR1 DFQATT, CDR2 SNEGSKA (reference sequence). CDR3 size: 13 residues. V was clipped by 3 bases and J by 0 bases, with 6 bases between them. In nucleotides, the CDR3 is TGCAGTGCTAGCGGGAACTCCTACAATGAGCAGTTCTTC. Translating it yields CSASGNSYNEQFF.

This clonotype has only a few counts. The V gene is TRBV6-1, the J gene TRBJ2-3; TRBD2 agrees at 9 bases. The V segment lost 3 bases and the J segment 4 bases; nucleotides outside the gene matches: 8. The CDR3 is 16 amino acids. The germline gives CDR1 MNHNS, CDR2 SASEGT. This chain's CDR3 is CASSDWGTSISDTQYF. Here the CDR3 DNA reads TGTGCCAGCAGTGATTGGGGGACTAGCATCTCAGATACGCAGTATTTT.